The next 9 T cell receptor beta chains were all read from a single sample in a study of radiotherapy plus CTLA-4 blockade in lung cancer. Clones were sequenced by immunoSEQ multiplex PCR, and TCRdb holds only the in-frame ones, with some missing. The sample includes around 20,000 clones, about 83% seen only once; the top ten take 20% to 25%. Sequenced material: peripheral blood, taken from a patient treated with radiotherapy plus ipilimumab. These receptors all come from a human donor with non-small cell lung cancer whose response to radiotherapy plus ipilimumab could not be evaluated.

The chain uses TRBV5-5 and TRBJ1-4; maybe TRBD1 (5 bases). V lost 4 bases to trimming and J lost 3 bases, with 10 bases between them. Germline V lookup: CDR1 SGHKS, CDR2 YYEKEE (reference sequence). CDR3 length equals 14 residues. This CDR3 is CASSRGVANEKLFF. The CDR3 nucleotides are TGTGCCAGCAGCCGGGGGGTTGCTAATGAAAAACTGTTTTTT.

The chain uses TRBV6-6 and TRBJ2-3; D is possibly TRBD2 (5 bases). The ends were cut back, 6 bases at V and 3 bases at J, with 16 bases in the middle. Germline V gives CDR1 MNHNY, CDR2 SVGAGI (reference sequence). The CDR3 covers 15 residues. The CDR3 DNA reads TGTGCCAGCAGCGAATGGGGATCGGGAACAGATACGCAGTATTTT. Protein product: CASSEWGSGTDTQYF.

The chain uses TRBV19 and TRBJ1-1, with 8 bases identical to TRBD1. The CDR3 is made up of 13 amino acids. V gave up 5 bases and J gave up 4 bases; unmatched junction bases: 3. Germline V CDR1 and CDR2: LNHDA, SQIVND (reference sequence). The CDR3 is CASSQGARTEAFF. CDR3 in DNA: TGTGCCAGTAGTCAGGGGGCGCGCACTGAAGCTTTCTTT.

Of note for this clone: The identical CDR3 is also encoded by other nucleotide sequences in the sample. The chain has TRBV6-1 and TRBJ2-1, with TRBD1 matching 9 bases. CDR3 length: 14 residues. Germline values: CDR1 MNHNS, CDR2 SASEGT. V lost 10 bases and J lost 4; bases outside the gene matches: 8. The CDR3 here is CATKQGASYNEQFF. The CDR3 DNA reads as TGTGCCACCAAACAGGGGGCGTCTTACAATGAGCAGTTCTTC.

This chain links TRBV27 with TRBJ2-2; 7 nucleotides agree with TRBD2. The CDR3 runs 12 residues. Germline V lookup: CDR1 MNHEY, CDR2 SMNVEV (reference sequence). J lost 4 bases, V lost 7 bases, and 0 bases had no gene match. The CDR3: CASKRGTGELFF. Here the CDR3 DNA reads TGTGCCAGCAAGCGGGGCACCGGGGAGCTGTTTTTT.

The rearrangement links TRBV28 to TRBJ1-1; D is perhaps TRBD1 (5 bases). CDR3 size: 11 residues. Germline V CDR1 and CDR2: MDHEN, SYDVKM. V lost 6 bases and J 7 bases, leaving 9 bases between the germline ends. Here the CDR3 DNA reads TGTGCCAGCAGAGGGGAAGTTGAAGCTTTCTTT. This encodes CASRGEVEAFF.

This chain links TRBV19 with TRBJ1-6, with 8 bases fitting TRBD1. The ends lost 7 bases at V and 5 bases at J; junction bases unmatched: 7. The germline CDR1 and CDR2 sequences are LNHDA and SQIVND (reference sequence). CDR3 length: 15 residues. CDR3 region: CASTNRDRNNSPLHF. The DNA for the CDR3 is TGTGCCAGTACCAACCGGGACAGGAATAATTCACCCCTCCACTTT. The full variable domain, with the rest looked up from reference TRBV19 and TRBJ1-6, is DGGITQSPKYLFRKEGQNVTLSCEQNLNHDAMYWYRQDPGQGLRLIYYSQIVNDFQKGDIAEGYSVSREKKESFPLTVTSAQKNPTAFYLCASTNRDRNNSPLHFGNGTRLTVT.

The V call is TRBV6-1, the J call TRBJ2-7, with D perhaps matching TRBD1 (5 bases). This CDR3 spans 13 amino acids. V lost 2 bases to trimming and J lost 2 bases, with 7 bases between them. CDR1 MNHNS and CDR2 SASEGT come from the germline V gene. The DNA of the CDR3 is TGTGCCAGCAGTGAAAGACAGCCCTACGAGCAGTACTTC. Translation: CASSERQPYEQYF.

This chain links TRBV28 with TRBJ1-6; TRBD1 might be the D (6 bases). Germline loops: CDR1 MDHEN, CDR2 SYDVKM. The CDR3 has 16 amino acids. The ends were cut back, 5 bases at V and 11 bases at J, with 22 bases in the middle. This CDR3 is CASSPVRDTRNPPLHF. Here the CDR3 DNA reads TGTGCCAGCAGTCCCGTCCGGGACACCCGAAATCCACCCCTCCACTTT. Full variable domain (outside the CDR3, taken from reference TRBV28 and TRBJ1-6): DVKVTQSSRYLVKRTGEKVFLECVQDMDHENMFWYRQDPGLGLRLIYFSYDVKMKEKGDIPEGYSVSREKKERFSLILESASTNQTSMYLCASSPVRDTRNPPLHFGNGTRLTVT.